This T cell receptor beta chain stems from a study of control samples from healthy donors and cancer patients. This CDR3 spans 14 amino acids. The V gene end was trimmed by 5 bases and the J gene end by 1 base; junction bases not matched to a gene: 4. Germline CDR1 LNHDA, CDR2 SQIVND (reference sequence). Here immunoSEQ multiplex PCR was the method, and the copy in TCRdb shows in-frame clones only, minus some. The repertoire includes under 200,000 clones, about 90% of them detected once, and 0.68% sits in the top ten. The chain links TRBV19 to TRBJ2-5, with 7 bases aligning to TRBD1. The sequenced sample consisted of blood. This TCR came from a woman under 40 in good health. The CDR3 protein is CASSPSGGQETQYF. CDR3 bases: TGTGCCAGTAGTCCCTCAGGGGGCCAAGAGACCCAGTACTTC.